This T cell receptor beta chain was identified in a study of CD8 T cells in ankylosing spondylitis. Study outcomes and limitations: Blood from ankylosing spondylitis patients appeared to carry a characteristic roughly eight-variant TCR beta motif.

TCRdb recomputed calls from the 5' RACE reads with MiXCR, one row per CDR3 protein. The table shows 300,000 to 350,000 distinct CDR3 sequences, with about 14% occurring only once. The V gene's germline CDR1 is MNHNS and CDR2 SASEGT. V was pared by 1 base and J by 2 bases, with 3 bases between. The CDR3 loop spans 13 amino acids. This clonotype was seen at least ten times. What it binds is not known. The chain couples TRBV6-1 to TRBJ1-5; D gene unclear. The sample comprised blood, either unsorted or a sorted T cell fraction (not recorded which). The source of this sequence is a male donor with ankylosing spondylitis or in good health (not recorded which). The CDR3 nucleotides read TGTGCCAGCAGTGAAGGGGGCAATCAGCCCCAGCATTTT. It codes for CASSEGGNQPQHF.